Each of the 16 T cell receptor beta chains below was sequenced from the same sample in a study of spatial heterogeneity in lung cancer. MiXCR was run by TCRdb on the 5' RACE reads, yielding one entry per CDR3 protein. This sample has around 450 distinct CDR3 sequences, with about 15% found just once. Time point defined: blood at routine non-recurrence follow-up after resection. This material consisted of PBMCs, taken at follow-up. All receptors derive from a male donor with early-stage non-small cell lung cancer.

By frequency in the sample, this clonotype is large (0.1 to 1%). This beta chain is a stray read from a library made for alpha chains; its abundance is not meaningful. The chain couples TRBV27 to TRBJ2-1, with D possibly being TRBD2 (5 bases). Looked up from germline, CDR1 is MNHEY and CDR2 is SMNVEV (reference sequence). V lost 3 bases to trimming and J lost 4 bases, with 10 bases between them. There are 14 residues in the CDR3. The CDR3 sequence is CASSFPGKYNEQFF. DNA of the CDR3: TGTGCCAGCAGTTTTCCGGGGAAGTACAATGAGCAGTTCTTC.

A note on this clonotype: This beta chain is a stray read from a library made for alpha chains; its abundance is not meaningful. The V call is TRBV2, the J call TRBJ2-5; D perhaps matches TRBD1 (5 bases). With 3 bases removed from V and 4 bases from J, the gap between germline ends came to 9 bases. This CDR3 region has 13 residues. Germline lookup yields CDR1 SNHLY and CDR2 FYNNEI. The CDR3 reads CASSEGLVETQYF. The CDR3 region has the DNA TGTGCCAGCAGTGAGGGGCTAGTAGAGACCCAGTACTTC.

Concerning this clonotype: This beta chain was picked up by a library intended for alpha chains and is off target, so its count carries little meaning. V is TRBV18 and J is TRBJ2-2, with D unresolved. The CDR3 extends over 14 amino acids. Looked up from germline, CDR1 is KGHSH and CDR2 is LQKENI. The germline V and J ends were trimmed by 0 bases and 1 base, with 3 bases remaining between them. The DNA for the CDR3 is TGTGCCAGCTCACCACCGATGAACACCGGGGAGCTGTTTTTT. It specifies CASSPPMNTGELFF.

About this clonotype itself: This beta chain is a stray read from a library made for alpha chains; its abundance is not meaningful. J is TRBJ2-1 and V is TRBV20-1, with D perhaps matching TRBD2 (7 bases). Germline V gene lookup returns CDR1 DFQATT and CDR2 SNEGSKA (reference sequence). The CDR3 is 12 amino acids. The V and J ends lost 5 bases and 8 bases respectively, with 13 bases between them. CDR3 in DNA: TGCAGTGCTCCGCGGGGGCCGGATGAGCAGTTCTTC. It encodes CSAPRGPDEQFF.

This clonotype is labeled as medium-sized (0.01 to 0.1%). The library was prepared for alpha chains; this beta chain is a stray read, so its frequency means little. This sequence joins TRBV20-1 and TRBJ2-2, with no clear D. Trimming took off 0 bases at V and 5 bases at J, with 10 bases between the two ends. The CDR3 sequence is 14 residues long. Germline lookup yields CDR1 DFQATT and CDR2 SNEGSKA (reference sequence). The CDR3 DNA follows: TGCAGTGCTAGAGATCGCGCGCTAACCGGGGAGCTGTTTTTT. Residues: CSARDRALTGELFF.

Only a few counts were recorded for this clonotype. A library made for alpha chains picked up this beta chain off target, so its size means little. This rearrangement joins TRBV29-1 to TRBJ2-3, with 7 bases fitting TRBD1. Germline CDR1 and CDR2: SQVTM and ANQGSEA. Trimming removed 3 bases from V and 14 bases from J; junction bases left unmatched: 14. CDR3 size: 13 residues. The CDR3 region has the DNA TGCAGCGTTGACCTCTCCCGGGGACAGCAGCTGTATTTT. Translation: CSVDLSRGQQLYF.

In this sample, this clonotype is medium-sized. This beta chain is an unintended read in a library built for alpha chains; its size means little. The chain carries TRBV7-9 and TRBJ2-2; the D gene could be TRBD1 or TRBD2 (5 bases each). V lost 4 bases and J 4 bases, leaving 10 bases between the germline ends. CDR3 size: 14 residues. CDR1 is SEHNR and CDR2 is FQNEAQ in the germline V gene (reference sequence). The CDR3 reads CASSSWGFTGELFF. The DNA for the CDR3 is TGTGCCAGCAGCTCGTGGGGGTTCACCGGGGAGCTGTTTTTT. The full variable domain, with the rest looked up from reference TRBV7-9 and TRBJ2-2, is DTGVSQNPRHKITKRGQNVTFRCDPISEHNRLYWYRQTLGQGPEFLTYFQNEAQLEKSRLLSDRFSAERPKGSFSTLEIQRTEQGDSAMYLCASSSWGFTGELFFGEGSRLTVL.

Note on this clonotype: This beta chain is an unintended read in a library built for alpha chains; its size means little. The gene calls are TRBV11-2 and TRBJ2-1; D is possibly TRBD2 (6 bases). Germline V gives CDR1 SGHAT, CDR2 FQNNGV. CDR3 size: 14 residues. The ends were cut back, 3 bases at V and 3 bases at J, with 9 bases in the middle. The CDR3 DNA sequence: TGTGCCAGCAGCTTCGGCGGGGACTACAATGAGCAGTTCTTC. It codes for CASSFGGDYNEQFF.

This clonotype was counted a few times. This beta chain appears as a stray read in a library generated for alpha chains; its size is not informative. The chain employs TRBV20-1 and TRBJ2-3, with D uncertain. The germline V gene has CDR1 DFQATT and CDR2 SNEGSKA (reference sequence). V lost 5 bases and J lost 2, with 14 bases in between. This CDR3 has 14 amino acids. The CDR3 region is CSAGLPDNTDTQYF. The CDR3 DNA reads TGCAGTGCTGGGCTCCCCGACAACACAGATACGCAGTATTTT.

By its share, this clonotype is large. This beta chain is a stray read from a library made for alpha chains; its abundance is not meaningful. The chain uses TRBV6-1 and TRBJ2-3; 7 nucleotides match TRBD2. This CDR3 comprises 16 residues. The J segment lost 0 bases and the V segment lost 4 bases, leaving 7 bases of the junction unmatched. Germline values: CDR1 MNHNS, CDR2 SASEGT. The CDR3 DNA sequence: TGTGCCAGCAGTGGGGGGAGGGATCCTAGCACAGATACGCAGTATTTT. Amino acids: CASSGGRDPSTDTQYF.

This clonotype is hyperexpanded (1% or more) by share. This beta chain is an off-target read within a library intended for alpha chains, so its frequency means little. The CDR3 protein is CASSSSYGTDSNTGELFF. In nucleotides, the CDR3 is TGTGCCAGCAGCTCCTCCTATGGGACGGACTCGAACACCGGGGAGCTGTTTTTT. The V call is TRBV7-9, the J call TRBJ2-2, with D perhaps being TRBD1 or TRBD2 (5 bases each). Germline-derived CDR1 and CDR2 are SEHNR and FQNEAQ (reference sequence). The CDR3 has 18 residues. Between the trimmed V and J ends, which lost 4 bases and 0 bases, there was a span of 18 bases. Complete variable domain (other parts from reference TRBV7-9 and TRBJ2-2): DTGVSQNPRHKITKRGQNVTFRCDPISEHNRLYWYRQTLGQGPEFLTYFQNEAQLEKSRLLSDRFSAERPKGSFSTLEIQRTEQGDSAMYLCASSSSYGTDSNTGELFFGEGSRLTVL.

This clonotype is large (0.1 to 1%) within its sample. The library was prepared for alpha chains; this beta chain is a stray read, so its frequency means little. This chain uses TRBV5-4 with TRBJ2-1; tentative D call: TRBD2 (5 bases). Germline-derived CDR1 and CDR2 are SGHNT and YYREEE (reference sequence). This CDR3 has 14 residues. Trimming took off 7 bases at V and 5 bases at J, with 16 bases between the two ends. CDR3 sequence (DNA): TGTGCCAGCCGCCCGGAGGCGGCGGACAATGAGCAGTTCTTC. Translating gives CASRPEAADNEQFF. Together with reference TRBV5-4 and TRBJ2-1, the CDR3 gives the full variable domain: ETGVTQSPTHLIKTRGQQVTLRCSSQSGHNTVSWYQQALGQGPQFIFQYYREEENGRGNFPPRFSGLQFPNYSSELNVNALELDDSALYLCASRPEAADNEQFFGPGTRLTVL.

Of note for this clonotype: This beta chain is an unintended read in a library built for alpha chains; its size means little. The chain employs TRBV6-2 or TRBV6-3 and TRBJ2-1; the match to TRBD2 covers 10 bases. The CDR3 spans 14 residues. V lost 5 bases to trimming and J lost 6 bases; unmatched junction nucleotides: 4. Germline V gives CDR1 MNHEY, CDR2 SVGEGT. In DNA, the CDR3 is TGTGCCAGCAGTGGACTAGCGGAGACCAATGAGCAGTTCTTC. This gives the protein CASSGLAETNEQFF.

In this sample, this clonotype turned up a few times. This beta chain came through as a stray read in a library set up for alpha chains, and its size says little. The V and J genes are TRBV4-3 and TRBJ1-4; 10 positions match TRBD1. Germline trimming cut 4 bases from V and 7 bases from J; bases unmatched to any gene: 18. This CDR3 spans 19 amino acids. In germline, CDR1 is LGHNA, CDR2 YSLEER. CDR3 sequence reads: CASSPRSRAGTGDFEKLFF. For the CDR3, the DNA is TGCGCCAGCAGCCCCAGGAGCAGGGCCGGGACAGGGGACTTTGAAAAACTGTTTTTT.

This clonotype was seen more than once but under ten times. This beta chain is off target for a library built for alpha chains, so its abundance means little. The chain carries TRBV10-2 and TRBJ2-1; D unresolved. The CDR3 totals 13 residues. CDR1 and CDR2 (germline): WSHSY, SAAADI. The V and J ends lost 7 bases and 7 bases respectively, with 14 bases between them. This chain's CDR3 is CASIGFVTNEQFF. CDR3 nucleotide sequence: TGCGCCAGCATAGGCTTCGTCACTAATGAGCAGTTCTTC.

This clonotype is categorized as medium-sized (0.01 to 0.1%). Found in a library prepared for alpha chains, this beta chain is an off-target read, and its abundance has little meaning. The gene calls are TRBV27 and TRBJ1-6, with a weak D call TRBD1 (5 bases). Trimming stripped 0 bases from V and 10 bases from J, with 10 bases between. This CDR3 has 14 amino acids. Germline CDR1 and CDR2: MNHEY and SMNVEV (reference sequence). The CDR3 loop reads CASSLSAGWSPLHF. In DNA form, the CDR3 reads TGTGCCAGCAGTTTATCGGCAGGGTGGTCACCCCTCCACTTT.